The 32 T cell receptor beta chains presented below share a single source sample, sequenced in a study of T cell changes during pregnancy in multiple sclerosis. Data came from immunoSEQ multiplex PCR; TCRdb stores just in-frame clones and leaves some out. The sample records approximately 49,000 clones, 88% being singletons. The source was CD4+ T cells from peripheral blood mononuclear cells, collected in the second trimester of pregnancy. These TCRs come from a female donor with multiple sclerosis, enrolled in a pregnancy study.

CDR3 nucleotides: TGTGCCAGCCGACTAGCGGGGGCCTACGAGCAGTACTTC. Amino acids: CASRLAGAYEQYF. The chain joins TRBV2 to TRBJ2-7; 12 nucleotides align to TRBD2. Germline-derived CDR1 and CDR2 are SNHLY and FYNNEI. With 8 bases clipped from V and 2 bases from J, the junction kept 1 base outside the gene matches. This CDR3 spans 13 amino acids.

The chain has TRBV2 and TRBJ2-7; 7 bases map to TRBD1. The germline gives CDR1 SNHLY, CDR2 FYNNEI. This CDR3 contains 15 residues. J was trimmed by 5 bases and V by 4 bases; bases with no gene match: 11. CDR3 protein: CASSVAPRGQNEQYF. DNA of the CDR3: TGTGCCAGCAGTGTAGCCCCGAGGGGGCAGAACGAGCAGTACTTC.

This chain joins TRBV6-5 and TRBJ2-7, with 7 bases fitting TRBD1. The CDR3 has 14 residues. Trimming removed 5 bases from V and 6 bases from J; junction bases left unmatched: 10. CDR1 and CDR2 (germline): MNHEY, SVGAGI. CDR3 in DNA: TGTGCCAGCAGTGACCGGGACAGCTCAGGCGAGCAGTACTTC. It yields the protein CASSDRDSSGEQYF.

The CDR3 sequence is CASSLTPAKDRYYEQYF. CDR3 nucleotide sequence: TGCGCCAGCAGCCTCACCCCCGCGAAGGACAGGTACTACGAGCAGTACTTC. The V call is TRBV5-1, the J call TRBJ2-7; 7 bases are a match to TRBD1. Losses at the gene ends were 4 bases for V and 3 bases for J; bases not matched to a gene: 16. This CDR3 region has 17 residues. Germline assignment: CDR1 SGHRS and CDR2 YFSETQ.

The sample holds one count of this clone. The rearrangement links TRBV30 to TRBJ1-1; D unclear. CDR3 length: 16 residues. CDR1 and CDR2 (germline): GTSNPN, SVGIG (reference sequence). V lost 0 bases and J 5 bases, leaving 19 bases between the germline ends. CDR3 sequence (DNA): TGTGCCTGGAGTGTAAGGAGGGTCGTATTGGGAACTGAAGCTTTCTTT. This encodes CAWSVRRVVLGTEAFF.

V is TRBV9 and J is TRBJ2-7; the D gene is possibly TRBD2 (5 bases). CDR3 length: 15 residues. Trimming took 4 bases from V and 6 from J, leaving 20 bases between them. Per the germline V gene, CDR1 is SGDLS and CDR2 is YYNGEE. The CDR3 protein is CASSSGRPARGEQYF. The CDR3 DNA reads TGTGCCAGCAGCTCAGGACGACCAGCACGGGGCGAGCAGTACTTC.

The genes are TRBV6-1 and TRBJ2-2; D is possibly TRBD2 (6 bases). This CDR3 has 13 residues. V was pared by 7 bases and J by 8 bases, with 14 bases between. The germline V gene has CDR1 MNHNS and CDR2 SASEGT. The CDR3 sequence is CASNAGWVGELFF. As DNA, the CDR3 is TGTGCCAGCAATGCGGGGTGGGTGGGGGAGCTGTTTTTT.

This chain uses TRBV2 with TRBJ2-3, with TRBD2 matching over 7 bases. There are 15 residues in the CDR3. Trimming took 2 bases from V and 1 from J; bases not matched to a gene: 3. CDR1 and CDR2 from the germline V gene are SNHLY and FYNNEI. CDR3 amino acids: CASSERAGGTDTQYF. DNA for the CDR3: TGTGCCAGCAGTGAACGGGCGGGGGGCACAGATACGCAGTATTTT.

This rearrangement joins TRBV18 to TRBJ1-1; tentatively, D is TRBD1 (6 bases). Trimming shortened V by 6 bases and J by 2 bases, and 16 bases separated the two germline ends. Germline V lookup: CDR1 KGHSH, CDR2 LQKENI. The CDR3 consists of 15 residues. CDR3: CASSLEGGQNTEAFF. CDR3 DNA sequence: TGTGCCAGCTCCCTGGAGGGGGGGCAAAACACTGAAGCTTTCTTT.

This rearrangement joins TRBV28 to TRBJ2-5, with D tentatively TRBD2 (7 bases). The CDR3 is 15 amino acids. Germline CDR1 reads MDHEN; CDR2 reads SYDVKM. Trimming removed 5 bases at V and 2 bases at J, with 15 bases between. In DNA form, the CDR3 reads TGTGCCAGCAGTCGTACAGGGAGGGGTCAAGAGACCCAGTACTTC. As protein: CASSRTGRGQETQYF.

This chain connects TRBV27 to TRBJ2-5; D remains ambiguous. This CDR3 region has 14 residues. Trimming took 0 bases from V and 4 from J, leaving 9 bases between them. The germline V gene has CDR1 MNHEY and CDR2 SMNVEV (reference sequence). In nucleotides, the CDR3 is TGTGCCAGCAGTTTATCGATGGGCGCAGAGACCCAGTACTTC. It specifies CASSLSMGAETQYF.

The genes are TRBV2 and TRBJ1-5; TRBD1 matches at 7 bases. Germline trimming cut 10 bases from V and 6 bases from J; bases unmatched to any gene: 12. The CDR3 loop spans 14 amino acids. CDR1 is SNHLY and CDR2 is FYNNEI in the germline V gene. For the CDR3, the DNA is TGTGCCACAGGGCAGGACAGGATCGGTCAGCCCCAGCATTTT. This translates into CATGQDRIGQPQHF.

This sequence joins TRBV6-1 and TRBJ1-4; D remains unclear. CDR3 length equals 12 residues. V was shortened by 4 bases and J by 7 bases, with 7 bases between the two germline ends. Germline CDR1 MNHNS, CDR2 SASEGT. The DNA for the CDR3 is TGTGCCAGCAGTGTTGAGGGTGAAAAACTGTTTTTT. Protein sequence: CASSVEGEKLFF.

The V call is TRBV7-9, the J call TRBJ2-5, with D hard to call. CDR3 size: 14 residues. With 5 bases removed from V and 2 bases from J, the gap between germline ends came to 12 bases. Germline loops: CDR1 SEHNR, CDR2 FQNEAQ (reference sequence). CDR3 DNA: TGTGCCAGCAGCCCATCCCGAGAACAAGAGACCCAGTACTTC. Translated, it gives CASSPSREQETQYF.

The genes are TRBV6-5 and TRBJ2-3; D might be TRBD1 (6 bases). V dropped 6 bases and J dropped 7 bases, with 11 bases sitting between them. The germline V gene encodes CDR1 MNHEY and CDR2 SVGAGI. The CDR3 is made up of 12 amino acids. CDR3 sequence: CASSRGHHTQYF. CDR3 in DNA: TGTGCCAGCAGCCGGGGACACCATACGCAGTATTTT.

This clone was seen a single time. This chain joins TRBV30 and TRBJ1-2; the D is unclear. Germline V CDR1 and CDR2: GTSNPN, SVGIG (reference sequence). The CDR3 contains 12 residues. The CDR3 DNA is TGTGCTCATACACGCGGTTGGGATGGCTACACCTTC. It encodes CAHTRGWDGYTF.

This chain links TRBV30 with TRBJ2-5; 7 bases are shared with TRBD1. This CDR3 is built from 13 residues. In germline, CDR1 is GTSNPN, CDR2 SVGIG (reference sequence). With V trimmed by 4 bases and J by 5 bases, 7 bases remained unmatched. The CDR3 coding sequence is TGTGCCTGGACGACAGGGAATTGGGAGACCCAGTACTTC. Translated: CAWTTGNWETQYF.

The chain is built from TRBV29-1 and TRBJ2-2; TRBD1 agrees at 10 bases. The junction had 4 bases not matched to a gene; V was cut back by 0 bases and J by 3 bases. The germline gives CDR1 SQVTM, CDR2 ANQGSEA. There are 16 residues in the CDR3. DNA for the CDR3: TGCAGCGTTGAAGATCCGGGACAGGGGTACACCGGGGAGCTGTTTTTT. It translates to CSVEDPGQGYTGELFF.

The chain carries TRBV7-2 and TRBJ2-5; 11 nucleotides match TRBD2. The V and J ends lost 5 bases and 2 bases, in that order; junction bases with no gene match: 10. The length of the CDR3 is 17 residues. Germline CDR1 and CDR2: SGHTA and FQGNSA. The CDR3 DNA reads TGTGCCAGCAGCCCCGGAGGGACTAGCGGAACGCAAGAGACCCAGTACTTC. It is translated as CASSPGGTSGTQETQYF.

The gene calls are TRBV19 and TRBJ2-7; 7 bases are a match to TRBD1. With V trimmed by 3 bases and J by 4 bases, 18 bases remained unmatched. Germline CDR1 reads LNHDA; CDR2 reads SQIVND (reference sequence). The CDR3 contains 18 residues. The CDR3 reads CASSILPNPGQLNYEQYF. CDR3 sequence (DNA): TGTGCCAGTAGTATCCTTCCAAACCCGGGACAGCTGAATTACGAGCAGTACTTC.

The V gene is TRBV10-3, the J gene TRBJ2-2; D is perhaps TRBD1 (5 bases). The CDR3 length is 14 residues. Germline assignment: CDR1 ENHRY and CDR2 SYGVKD. The germline V and J ends were trimmed by 3 bases and 6 bases, with 11 bases remaining between them. This chain's CDR3 is CAISDRVGSGELFF. CDR3 nucleotide sequence: TGTGCCATCAGTGACAGGGTTGGGTCCGGGGAGCTGTTTTTT.

The rearrangement links TRBV19 to TRBJ2-3; 11 positions agree with TRBD2. Unmatched junction bases numbered 9, after V lost 5 bases and J lost 8 bases. The CDR3 contains 15 residues. CDR1 LNHDA and CDR2 SQIVND come from the germline V gene (reference sequence). This chain's CDR3 is CASSQLAGEGGTQYF. The CDR3 DNA is TGTGCCAGTAGTCAACTAGCGGGAGAAGGAGGTACGCAGTATTTT.

The V gene is TRBV10-2, the J gene TRBJ2-1; no firm D call. The V end was cut by 2 bases, the J end by 5 bases, with 13 bases between. This CDR3 contains 15 residues. Germline-derived CDR1 and CDR2 are WSHSY and SAAADI. Here the CDR3 reads CASSEGLAPHNEQFF. The DNA for the CDR3 is TGCGCCAGCAGTGAGGGTTTGGCACCTCACAATGAGCAGTTCTTC.

The chain combines TRBV28 with TRBJ2-2, with D perhaps matching TRBD2 (6 bases). The V end was cut by 3 bases, the J end by 8 bases, with 16 bases between. Germline-derived CDR1 and CDR2 are MDHEN and SYDVKM. The CDR3 loop spans 15 amino acids. CDR3 bases: TGTGCCAGCAGTTTGGGGGACTCCTCCGCGGGGGAGCTGTTTTTT. Protein sequence: CASSLGDSSAGELFF.

The chain carries TRBV5-4 and TRBJ2-7, with D perhaps TRBD1 (6 bases). Trimming removed 1 base at V and 3 bases at J, with 11 bases between. Germline assignment: CDR1 SGHNT and CDR2 YYREEE (reference sequence). The CDR3 covers 14 residues. The CDR3 DNA follows: TGTGCCAGCAGCTTGAGGGGGAATCTCTACGAGCAGTACTTC. It specifies CASSLRGNLYEQYF.

V usage is TRBV5-4 and J usage is TRBJ2-3; D may be TRBD2 (6 bases). The length of the CDR3 is 15 residues. Per germline, CDR1 SGHNT and CDR2 YYREEE (reference sequence). V was pared by 5 bases and J by 3 bases, with 16 bases between. In DNA form, the CDR3 reads TGTGCCAGCAGTCGCGATGCTGGGGGGACAGATACGCAGTATTTT. Translation gives CASSRDAGGTDTQYF.

This clone was picked up one time. This chain uses TRBV14 with TRBJ1-2; D is undetermined. The germline CDR1 and CDR2 sequences are SGHDN and FVKESK. CDR3 length equals 15 residues. V shed 1 base and J shed 1 base, with 10 bases lying between them. The CDR3 protein is CASSQGLGRNYGYTF. Here the CDR3 DNA reads TGTGCCAGCAGCCAAGGTTTGGGCCGTAACTATGGCTACACCTTC.

The chain has TRBV5-1 and TRBJ2-1; 8 bases agree with TRBD1. In germline, CDR1 is SGHRS, CDR2 YFSETQ. This CDR3 has 15 residues. J lost 2 bases, V lost 2 bases, and 3 bases had no gene match. As DNA, the CDR3 is TGCGCCAGCAGCTTCACAGGGGGTCCCTACAATGAGCAGTTCTTC. It yields the protein CASSFTGGPYNEQFF. Filled out from reference TRBV5-1 and TRBJ2-1, the complete variable domain reads KAGVTQTPRYLIKTRGQQVTLSCSPISGHRSVSWYQQTPGQGLQFLFEYFSETQRNKGNFPGRFSGRQFSNSRSEMNVSTLELGDSALYLCASSFTGGPYNEQFFGPGTRLTVL.

The chain has TRBV5-4 and TRBJ2-2, with 12 bases that match TRBD2. Per the germline V gene, CDR1 is SGHNT and CDR2 is YYREEE (reference sequence). The CDR3 is 16 amino acids. After removal of 0 bases from V and 5 bases from J, the junction contained 2 bases not matched to a gene. The CDR3 reads CASSLGLAGVTGELFF. CDR3 sequence (DNA): TGTGCCAGCAGCTTGGGACTAGCGGGAGTAACCGGGGAGCTGTTTTTT. The whole variable domain, remainder taken from reference TRBV5-4 and TRBJ2-2, is ETGVTQSPTHLIKTRGQQVTLRCSSQSGHNTVSWYQQALGQGPQFIFQYYREEENGRGNFPPRFSGLQFPNYSSELNVNALELDDSALYLCASSLGLAGVTGELFFGEGSRLTVL.

The V gene is TRBV9, the J gene TRBJ2-2; 8 bases map to TRBD2. The germline V gene encodes CDR1 SGDLS and CDR2 YYNGEE. The CDR3 is made up of 16 amino acids. V gave up 2 bases and J gave up 2 bases; unmatched junction bases: 5. The CDR3 bases are TGTGCCAGCAGCGTCCTCGGGGGGGTCAACACCGGGGAGCTGTTTTTT. Residues: CASSVLGGVNTGELFF. The whole variable domain, filled in from reference TRBV9 and TRBJ2-2, reads DSGVTQTPKHLITATGQRVTLRCSPRSGDLSVYWYQQSLDQGLQFLIQYYNGEERAKGNILERFSAQQFPDLHSELNLSSLELGDSALYFCASSVLGGVNTGELFFGEGSRLTVL.

The gene calls are TRBV10-3 and TRBJ2-3, with D maybe TRBD2 (6 bases). Trimming pared 5 bases from V and 2 bases from J, leaving 14 bases between. Germline lookup yields CDR1 ENHRY and CDR2 SYGVKD. CDR3 length equals 15 residues. The CDR3 bases are TGTGCCATCAGTAAGACTAGAGACGACACAGATACGCAGTATTTT. Encoded protein: CAISKTRDDTDTQYF.

The chain couples TRBV7-2 to TRBJ2-3; tentatively, D is TRBD2 (7 bases). This CDR3 region has 17 residues. The V gene lost 0 bases and the J gene lost 0 bases, with 13 bases spanning the gap. In germline, CDR1 is SGHTA, CDR2 FQGNSA. CDR3 sequence reads: CASSLASGRGSTDTQYF. CDR3 DNA sequence: TGTGCCAGCAGCTTAGCGTCAGGGAGGGGGAGCACAGATACGCAGTATTTT. Full variable domain (rest looked up from reference TRBV7-2 and TRBJ2-3): GAGVSQSPSNKVTEKGKDVELRCDPISGHTALYWYRQSLGQGLEFLIYFQGNSAPDKSGLPSDRFSAERTGGSVSTLTIQRTQQEDSAVYLCASSLASGRGSTDTQYFGPGTRLTVL.